This T cell receptor (beta chain) was found in a study of blood T cell repertoires in COVID-19 (dated by TCRdb to 2020 to 2021). About the study as a whole: Samples from collaborators originated in the United States, Italy and Spain and spanned both the acute and convalescent phases of COVID-19. Where available, HLA class I and class II types were obtained from metadata supplied by the sample provider rather than from assay-based typing. The prospective study material was composed of cDNA or gDNA derived from T cells, B-cell-depleted T cells, or PBMCs. The sample metadata nearly always contained a de-identified subject ID, COVID-19 status, age in years and sex. Subjects who had been exposed to COVID-19, were actively infected with it, or had recovered from it provided the deeply sampled blood TCRbeta repertoires that made up the dataset. Samples came from the ongoing ImmuneRACE study (first 160 participants) plus 1,254 subjects from 6 global collaborators. The repertoires were released in a freely available public database meant as a resource for research on the immune response to SARS-CoV-2.

This clone was observed many times. Its antigen specificity is not known. It has no much larger one-base neighbor in the sample; base qualities were not kept. The paper's findings and limits, for the study overall: How much clinical and demographic metadata was included differed by source and by participant, and the metadata was provided uncurated.

The immunoSEQ Assay, a bias-controlled multiplex PCR, was used to amplify TCRbeta CDR3 regions from genomic DNA. As for how the authors treated the data: Nucleated cell counts per sample were estimated from amplification of reference gene primers within the assay. To quantify the absolute abundance of each unique TCRbeta CDR3 rearrangement, sequence reads were collapsed and filtered. Productive Simpson clonality was computed per sample as the square root of Simpson's diversity index over productive rearrangements. The clones in this table, taken by TCRdb from immuneACCESS, are in-frame only. Not every clone is retained; where verified, under half of the shortfall comes from an unresolved V gene, and the cause of the rest is unknown. V, J and clone size reflect that table, while D and trimming were determined from the DNA. This sample is represented by approximately 250,000 clones; under 90% of them were singletons. Clones ranked in the top ten supply less than 10% of the sample.

Whole blood was collected in K2EDTA tubes by collaborating institutions according to the institutions' own protocols. For TCRbeta analysis, collaborators shipped samples as frozen whole blood, isolated PBMCs, or DNA extracted from either of those sample types. Counted from cysteine to phenylalanine, this CDR3 has 13 amino acids. Here the CDR3 DNA is all that survives: 39 bases in frame from base 1. V is reduced by 5 bases and J by 7 bases, leaving a spacing of 14 bases between them. The sequence was collected from a human donor in a cohort sampled during active COVID-19. The sample comprised peripheral blood. The sequence joins TRBV12-3 or TRBV12-4 to TRBJ2-5, with no D gene named confidently. The CDR3 protein: CASSPRGVGTQYF. The DNA sequence is given as TGTGCCAGCAGTCCCCGTGGAGTGGGGACCCAGTACTTC.